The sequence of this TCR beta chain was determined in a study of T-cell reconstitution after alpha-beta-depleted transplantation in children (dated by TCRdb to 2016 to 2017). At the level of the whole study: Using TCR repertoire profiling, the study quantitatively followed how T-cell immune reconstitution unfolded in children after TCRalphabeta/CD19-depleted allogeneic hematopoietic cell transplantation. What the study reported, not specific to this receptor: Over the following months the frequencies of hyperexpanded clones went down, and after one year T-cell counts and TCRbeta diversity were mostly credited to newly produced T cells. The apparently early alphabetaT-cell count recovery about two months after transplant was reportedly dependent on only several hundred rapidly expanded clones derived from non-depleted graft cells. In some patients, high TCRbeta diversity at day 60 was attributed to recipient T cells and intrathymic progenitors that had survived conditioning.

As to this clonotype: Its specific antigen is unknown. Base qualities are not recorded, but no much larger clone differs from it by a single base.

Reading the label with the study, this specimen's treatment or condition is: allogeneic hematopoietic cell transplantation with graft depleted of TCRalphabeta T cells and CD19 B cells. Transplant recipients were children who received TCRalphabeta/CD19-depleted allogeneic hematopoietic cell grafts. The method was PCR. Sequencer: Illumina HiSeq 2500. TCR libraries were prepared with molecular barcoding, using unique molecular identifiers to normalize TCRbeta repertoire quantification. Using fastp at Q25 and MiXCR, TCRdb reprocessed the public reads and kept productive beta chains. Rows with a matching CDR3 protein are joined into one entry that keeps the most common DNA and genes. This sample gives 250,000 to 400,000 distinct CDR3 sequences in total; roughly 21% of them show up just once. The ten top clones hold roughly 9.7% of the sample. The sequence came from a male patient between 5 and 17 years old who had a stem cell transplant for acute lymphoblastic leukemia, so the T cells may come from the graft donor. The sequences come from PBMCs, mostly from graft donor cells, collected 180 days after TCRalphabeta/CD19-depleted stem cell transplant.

The CDR3 has the sequence CASSLGTSGLNTGELFF. The sequenced DNA is TGTGCCAGCAGCTTAGGGACTAGCGGGTTGAACACCGGGGAGCTGTTTTTT. The rearrangement combines TRBV7-2 with TRBJ2-2, and 11 junction bases match TRBD2. Its CDR3 holds 17 amino acids, cysteine through phenylalanine. The read is trimmed to its CDR3 DNA, 51 bases read in frame from base 1. Taken from the germline V gene, the CDR1 and CDR2 loops are SGHTA and FQGNSA. The germline V end is reduced by 1 base and the J end by 1 base; junction bases left unmatched: 2.